One and the same sample provided the 16 T cell receptor beta chains below, sequenced in a study of identical twins. TCRdb used MiXCR to reprocess the 5' RACE reads, holding one entry per CDR3 protein. The sample lists about 1.7 million distinct CDR3 sequences, more than 30% seen once, with approximately 0.25% in the top ten. Specimen: cord blood. These receptors originate from a newborn girl in good health.

There are a few counts of this clonotype. The chain has TRBV7-6 and TRBJ2-7, with 8 bases lining up with TRBD1. Germline V gene lookup returns CDR1 SGHVS and CDR2 FNYEAQ. The J segment lost 2 bases and the V segment lost 2 bases, leaving 8 bases of the junction unmatched. The CDR3 is 16 residues long. The CDR3 region has the DNA TGTGCCAGCAGCTTAATTGCCGGGACAGGTCCCTACGAGCAGTACTTC. Protein sequence: CASSLIAGTGPYEQYF. Full variable domain (outside the CDR3, taken from reference TRBV7-6 and TRBJ2-7): GAGVSQSPRYKVTKRGQDVALRCDPISGHVSLYWYRQALGQGPEFLTYFNYEAQQDKSGLPNDRFSAERPEGSISTLTIQRTEQRDSAMYRCASSLIAGTGPYEQYFGPGTRLTVT.

This clonotype occurred a few times. CDR3 loop: CAIMGAGLAGNEQFF. The CDR3 region has the DNA TGTGCCATCATGGGAGCGGGACTAGCGGGAAATGAGCAGTTCTTC. This rearrangement joins TRBV10-3 to TRBJ2-1, with 13 bases lining up with TRBD2. V lost 7 bases to trimming and J lost 7 bases; unmatched junction nucleotides: 7. The CDR3 loop spans 15 amino acids. From germline, CDR1 is ENHRY and CDR2 SYGVKD.

In nucleotides, the CDR3 is TGTGCCAGCAGCTTAAAGCCGGGACTAGCGGGATCCTACAATGAGCAGTTCTTC. Amino acids: CASSLKPGLAGSYNEQFF. The chain joins TRBV7-8 to TRBJ2-1; TRBD2 matches 13 bases. V was clipped by 2 bases and J by 1 base; unmatched bases: 5. There are 18 residues in the CDR3. The V gene's germline CDR1 is SGHVS and CDR2 FQNEAQ.

This clonotype was recorded a few times. This chain uses TRBV20-1 with TRBJ1-1, with TRBD1 matching 7 bases. CDR3 length equals 14 residues. The germline V gene encodes CDR1 DFQATT and CDR2 SNEGSKA (reference sequence). With V trimmed by 5 bases and J by 0 bases, 6 bases remained unmatched. CDR3 DNA: TGCAGTGCTCCGGGACAGCTTTTGAACACTGAAGCTTTCTTT. It translates to CSAPGQLLNTEAFF.

The rearrangement links TRBV20-1 to TRBJ2-5, with 8 bases that match TRBD2. V lost 6 bases and J lost 5; bases outside the gene matches: 11. Germline CDR1 DFQATT, CDR2 SNEGSKA (reference sequence). This CDR3 spans 14 amino acids. CDR3 protein: CSAKSGGGGETQYF. CDR3 nucleotide sequence: TGCAGTGCAAAAAGCGGGGGAGGTGGGGAGACCCAGTACTTC.

Many counts were recorded for this clonotype. The chain employs TRBV27 and TRBJ2-7, with 8 bases matching TRBD2. J gave up 0 bases and V 5 bases, and 6 bases lay outside the gene matches. CDR3 length equals 15 residues. CDR1 is MNHEY and CDR2 is SMNVEV in the germline V gene (reference sequence). The CDR3 is CASSPRLASSYEQYF. The CDR3 nucleotides are TGTGCCAGCAGTCCTCGACTAGCGAGCTCCTACGAGCAGTACTTC.

This clonotype occurred a few times. This chain links TRBV9 with TRBJ1-2; the match to TRBD1 covers 7 bases. Germline V gene lookup returns CDR1 SGDLS and CDR2 YYNGEE. The CDR3 is 16 amino acids. V gave up 4 bases and J gave up 4 bases; unmatched junction bases: 13. The CDR3 sequence: CASSPNTGQFPYGYTF. In DNA, the CDR3 is TGTGCCAGCAGCCCTAATACGGGACAGTTCCCCTATGGCTACACCTTC.

The chain has TRBV6-1 and TRBJ2-5, with 8 nucleotides matching TRBD1. The germline V gene has CDR1 MNHNS and CDR2 SASEGT. CDR3 size: 15 residues. V was clipped by 4 bases and J by 2 bases; unmatched bases: 6. The CDR3 spells CASSGRQGRQETQYF. The CDR3 region has the DNA TGTGCCAGCAGTGGCCGACAGGGGCGTCAAGAGACCCAGTACTTC.

On this clonotype: The junction shows a germline mismatch at one end, possibly a read error. The chain is built from TRBV28 and TRBJ2-6, with D perhaps matching TRBD1 (5 bases). CDR3 length equals 15 residues. Germline values: CDR1 MDHEN, CDR2 SYDVKM. CDR3: CAGSLAGTGANVLTF. The CDR3 DNA sequence: TGTGCCGGCAGTCTCGCAGGGACTGGGGCCAACGTCCTGACTTTC.

The genes are TRBV4-2 and TRBJ2-6, with unresolved D. From germline, CDR1 is LGHNA and CDR2 YNFKEQ. The CDR3 consists of 18 residues. Trimming took 4 bases from V and 0 from J, leaving 16 bases between them. In nucleotides, the CDR3 is TGTGCCAGCAGCCCCGAGATTGCTCGATCCTCTGGGGCCAACGTCCTGACTTTC. Encoded protein: CASSPEIARSSGANVLTF.

The sample holds many counts of this clonotype. V gene TRBV14 combines with J gene TRBJ2-5, with D possibly TRBD1 on 5 matching bases. The length of the CDR3 is 14 residues. With 1 base removed from V and 7 bases from J, the gap between germline ends came to 13 bases. CDR1 SGHDN and CDR2 FVKESK come from the germline V gene. CDR3 nucleotide sequence: TGTGCCAGCAGCCAAGGGTTCAGGGCCGGGACCCAGTACTTC. It translates to CASSQGFRAGTQYF.

The rearrangement links TRBV20-1 to TRBJ1-1; unclear D gene. This CDR3 has 15 amino acids. Deletions cut 0 bases from V and 2 bases from J, with 13 bases between. Germline CDR1 is DFQATT and CDR2 is SNEGSKA (reference sequence). The CDR3 protein is CSARDSRTANTEAFF. The CDR3 region has the DNA TGCAGTGCTAGAGATTCCCGGACGGCAAACACTGAAGCTTTCTTT.

In its sample, this clonotype was seen a few times. The chain is built from TRBV20-1 and TRBJ2-7; 9 bases line up with TRBD1. Germline V gene lookup returns CDR1 DFQATT and CDR2 SNEGSKA (reference sequence). The CDR3 sequence is 15 residues long. Losses at the gene ends were 6 bases for V and 4 bases for J; bases not matched to a gene: 13. CDR3 DNA: TGCAGTGCCTCACAGGGGGCCGGGAGTTATTACGAGCAGTACTTC. It translates to CSASQGAGSYYEQYF.

The chain uses TRBV10-3 and TRBJ1-2; TRBD1 matches 8 bases. V dropped 8 bases and J dropped 1; count of bases not matched to a gene: 3. Germline V lookup: CDR1 ENHRY, CDR2 SYGVKD. The CDR3 is made up of 13 amino acids. The CDR3 sequence is CAIGRGLNYGYTF. CDR3 sequence (DNA): TGTGCCATCGGCAGGGGGCTTAACTATGGCTACACCTTC.

This clonotype was counted only a few times. This sequence joins TRBV3-1 and TRBJ1-6; 8 bases are a match to TRBD1. Germline CDR1 LGHDT, CDR2 YNNKEL (reference sequence). This CDR3 has 15 residues. The V and J ends lost 1 base and 6 bases, in that order; junction bases with no gene match: 2. The CDR3 nucleotides are TGTGCCAGCAGCCAAGGACAGGGGTCTAATTCACCCCTCCACTTT. Amino acid sequence: CASSQGQGSNSPLHF.

The V gene is TRBV6-2 or TRBV6-3, the J gene TRBJ2-3; D ambiguous. Germline V gene data show CDR1 as MNHEY and CDR2 as SVGEGT. This CDR3 has 15 residues. The V end was cut by 2 bases, the J end by 6 bases, with 15 bases between. The CDR3 DNA follows: TGTGCCAGCAGTTACGGTTTGCGCTGGGATGATACGCAGTATTTT. This sequence encodes CASSYGLRWDDTQYF.